Given below is one T cell receptor beta chain in context. Antigen specificity is unknown. This record belongs to a study of blood T cells in healthy people across ages. PCR was performed a second time for about 7 to 12 cycles using a sample-barcoded 5' primer and a J-beta primer mix. One entry per CDR3 protein results from TCRdb running MiXCR on the 5' RACE reads. Of under 800,000 distinct CDR3 sequences in the sample, 20% to 25% were seen once. Regarding the study as a whole: Possibly confounding the expanded clonotype changes was the fact that donor CMV status was unknown. The study found more naive CD4+ cells and higher diversity in long-lived than aged donors.

This CDR3 region has 15 residues. CDR1 is SGHNT and CDR2 is YYREEE in the germline V gene (reference sequence). The V segment lost 0 bases and the J segment 2 bases; nucleotides outside the gene matches: 1. There were at least 5 micrograms of total RNA extracted from every sample. The sample consisted of blood. The TCR originated in a man aged 70-80 years in good health. J is TRBJ2-2 and V is TRBV5-4, with TRBD1 matching 7 bases. The CDR3 DNA follows: TGTGCCAGCAGCTTGGGGGACAGAAACACCGGGGAGCTGTTTTTT. Translating gives CASSLGDRNTGELFF.